The rows below give T cell receptor beta chains drawn from one sample of a study of T-cell reconstitution after alpha-beta-depleted transplantation in children. From the PCR reads, TCRdb called clonotypes with MiXCR, one entry per CDR3 protein. The sample shows approximately 520,000 distinct CDR3 sequences, 32% of them seen only once. Here the sequenced sample was PBMCs from the stem cell graft donor, taken from the stem cell graft. The receptors here all came from a human donor who donated a stem cell graft to a child with aplastic anemia. CDR3s include the opening cysteine and the closing phenylalanine or tryptophan. A D gene is named only where the DNA matches it firmly. Not every row has a clone size; where given, it reads once, few, many or a size class.

V: TRBV19
J: TRBJ1-2
D: .
size: .
CDR3: CASSATAGKGGYTF
DNA: TGTGCCAGTAGTGCCACGGCGGGGAAAGGAGGCTACACCTTC

V: TRBV10-3
J: TRBJ2-1
D: .
size: few
CDR3: CAISGDSSYNEQFF
DNA: TGTGCCATTTCGGGGGACAGCTCCTACAATGAGCAGTTCTTC

V: TRBV28
J: TRBJ1-2
D: TRBD1
size: .
CDR3: CASSFSTGTGGSFDYGYTF
DNA: TGTGCCAGCAGTTTCTCTACCGGGACAGGAGGCAGTTTTGACTATGGCTACACCTTC

V: TRBV18
J: TRBJ1-5
D: .
size: few
CDR3: CASSPRSTVNQPQHF
DNA: TGTGCCAGCTCACCTAGGTCGACAGTCAATCAGCCCCAGCATTTT

V: TRBV5-6
J: TRBJ1-5
D: TRBD1
size: few
CDR3: CASSLGPGGYQPQHF
DNA: TGTGCCAGCAGCTTGGGGCCAGGGGGTTATCAGCCCCAGCATTTT

V: TRBV30
J: TRBJ2-3
D: TRBD2
size: few
CDR3: CAYGRGVSRTQYF
DNA: TGTGCCTACGGGAGGGGGGTAAGCCGTACGCAGTATTTT

V: TRBV12-3/TRBV12-4
J: TRBJ2-2
D: .
size: .
CDR3: CASSPVGRGLDTGELFF
DNA: TGTGCCAGCAGTCCCGTAGGGAGGGGGCTGGACACCGGGGAGCTGTTTTTT

V: TRBV29-1
J: TRBJ1-2
D: .
size: few
CDR3: CSVALDYGYTF
DNA: TGCAGCGTTGCACTTGACTATGGCTACACCTTC

V: TRBV27
J: TRBJ2-3
D: .
size: .
CDR3: CASSLRGSITDTQYF
DNA: TGTGCCAGCAGTTTACGGGGGTCTATCACAGATACGCAGTATTTT

V: TRBV20-1
J: TRBJ2-3
D: .
size: .
CDR3: CSPPGTDTQYF
DNA: TGCAGCCCTCCGGGGACAGATACGCAGTATTTT

V: TRBV20-1
J: TRBJ1-6
D: TRBD1
size: few
CDR3: CSARVWDREAPLHF
DNA: TGCAGTGCTAGAGTATGGGACAGGGAGGCACCCCTCCACTTT

V: TRBV27
J: TRBJ2-1
D: .
size: .
CDR3: CASSSVPGRQFF
DNA: TGTGCCAGCAGCTCCGTCCCCGGGAGGCAGTTCTTC

V: TRBV10-3
J: TRBJ2-7
D: .
size: .
CDR3: CATKNGGTYEQYF
DNA: TGTGCTACGAAGAATGGGGGTACTTACGAGCAGTACTTC

V: TRBV20-1
J: TRBJ2-7
D: .
size: .
CDR3: CSAGTRNYEQYF
DNA: TGCAGTGCTGGGACACGCAATTACGAGCAGTACTTC

V: TRBV12-3/TRBV12-4
J: TRBJ2-1
D: .
size: .
CDR3: CASSLAPSHPEQFF
DNA: TGTGCCAGCAGTTTAGCGCCCAGCCATCCTGAGCAGTTCTTC

V: TRBV27
J: TRBJ2-1
D: .
size: few
CDR3: CASSYERGAYNEQFF
DNA: TGTGCCAGCAGTTACGAGAGGGGCGCCTACAATGAGCAGTTCTTC

V: TRBV29-1
J: TRBJ2-1
D: .
size: .
CDR3: CSGQPGTPYNEQFF
DNA: TGCAGCGGCCAGCCCGGGACACCATACAATGAGCAGTTCTTC

V: TRBV20-1
J: TRBJ2-5
D: .
size: .
CDR3: CSARDTPRGTQYF
DNA: TGCAGTGCAAGGGACACCCCGCGAGGGACCCAGTACTTC

V: TRBV5-4
J: TRBJ1-1
D: .
size: .
CDR3: CASSPRLGENTEAFF
DNA: TGTGCCAGCAGCCCGCGTCTGGGCGAGAACACTGAAGCTTTCTTT

V: TRBV24-1
J: TRBJ1-2
D: TRBD1
size: .
CDR3: CATRQGQGYGYTF
DNA: TGTGCCACGAGACAGGGACAGGGCTATGGCTACACCTTC

V: TRBV29-1
J: TRBJ1-1
D: .
size: .
CDR3: CSVEAGIRTEAFF
DNA: TGCAGCGTTGAAGCAGGGATAAGGACTGAAGCTTTCTTT

V: TRBV12-3/TRBV12-4
J: TRBJ1-2
D: TRBD1
size: .
CDR3: CASSMTGGLLGGYTF
DNA: TGTGCCAGCAGCATGACAGGGGGCCTCTTGGGGGGCTACACCTTC